The next 32 T cell receptor beta chains were all read from a single sample in a study of blood T cells in healthy people across ages. Primers used in a second PCR of roughly 7 to 11 cycles were a sample-barcoded 5' primer and a J-beta primer mix. TCRdb processed the 5' RACE reads anew with MiXCR; each CDR3 protein has one entry. The repertoire holds around 1,900,000 distinct CDR3 sequences, with more than 35% as singletons. What was sequenced was blood. These receptors all stem from a human donor in good health.

This clonotype was seen just once. Its ends do not fully match the called genes, so a read error is possible. The rearrangement links TRBV20-1 to TRBJ1-1; a possible D gene is TRBD1 (5 bases). Germline CDR1 reads DFQATT; CDR2 reads SNEGSKA (reference sequence). This CDR3 comprises 13 residues. The CDR3 DNA reads as TGCAGTGCACCGAGCAGGGTCGACACCGAAGCTTTCTTT. Residues: CSAPSRVDTEAFF.

This clonotype has only a few counts. This chain joins TRBV4-1 and TRBJ1-2; no firm D call. The CDR3 sequence is 13 residues long. V gave up 1 base and J gave up 8 bases, with 11 bases separating them. Germline V gene sequence: CDR1 MGHRA, CDR2 YSYEKL. For the CDR3, the DNA is TGCGCCAGCAGCCAAGCATGGCTTCCGGGCTACACCTTC. Translation: CASSQAWLPGYTF.

The chain couples TRBV7-2 to TRBJ2-1, with 9 bases that match TRBD1. Per germline, CDR1 SGHTA and CDR2 FQGNSA. CDR3 length: 13 residues. Losses at the gene ends were 2 bases for V and 15 bases for J; bases not matched to a gene: 8. CDR3 nucleotides: TGTGCCAGCAGCTTATTAACAGGGGGCGCGGGGTTCTTC. Protein product: CASSLLTGGAGFF. Filled out from reference TRBV7-2 and TRBJ2-1, the complete variable domain reads GAGVSQSPSNKVTEKGKDVELRCDPISGHTALYWYRQSLGQGLEFLIYFQGNSAPDKSGLPSDRFSAERTGGSVSTLTIQRTQQEDSAVYLCASSLLTGGAGFFGPGTRLTVL.

On this clonotype itself: Possible read error: a much larger clone is one base away. The CDR3 region has the DNA TGCAGCGTTACTACAGGGCCTGGGGCCAACGTCCTGACTTTC. Translated: CSVTTGPGANVLTF. The chain is built from TRBV29-1 and TRBJ2-6; D is possibly TRBD1 (6 bases). Per germline, CDR1 SQVTM and CDR2 ANQGSEA. Trimming took 5 bases from V and 2 from J, leaving 10 bases between them. The CDR3 is 14 residues long.

The CDR3 is CASGVKGGQNHYGYTF. The CDR3, as DNA: TGTGCCAGCGGGGTGAAGGGAGGACAGAACCACTATGGCTACACCTTC. The rearrangement joins TRBV6-2 or TRBV6-3 to TRBJ1-2; D is perhaps TRBD1 (6 bases). Germline CDR1 MNHEY, CDR2 SVGEGT. Trimming shortened V by 8 bases and J by 3 bases, and 22 bases separated the two germline ends. This CDR3 region has 16 residues.

Here the CDR3 reads CASSFYSPLHF. CDR3 nucleotide sequence: TGTGCCAGCAGTTTTTATTCACCCCTCCACTTT. The chain links TRBV12-3 or TRBV12-4 to TRBJ1-6; D is ambiguous. CDR3 size: 11 residues. V was cut by 3 bases and J by 8 bases, with 2 bases left in between.

This clonotype has only a few counts. The genes are TRBV3-1 and TRBJ2-3, with 7 bases identical to TRBD2. Germline assignment: CDR1 LGHDT and CDR2 YNNKEL (reference sequence). The length of the CDR3 is 13 residues. V lost 10 bases, J lost 1 base, and 5 bases stayed unmatched. DNA of the CDR3: TGTGCCACACTAGCGAGAGGCACAGATACGCAGTATTTT. Translated: CATLARGTDTQYF.

The gene calls are TRBV18 and TRBJ1-2; a possible D gene is TRBD1 (6 bases). Germline loops: CDR1 KGHSH, CDR2 LQKENI. Trimming pared 3 bases from V and 5 bases from J, leaving 16 bases between. This CDR3 has 15 amino acids. CDR3 nucleotide sequence: TGTGCCAGCTCACCGTCCGGGGGCAGGGATTATGGCTACACCTTC. It translates to CASSPSGGRDYGYTF. The full variable domain, completed using reference TRBV18 and TRBJ1-2, is NAGVMQNPRHLVRRRGQEARLRCSPMKGHSHVYWYRQLPEEGLKFMVYLQKENIIDESGMPKERFSAEFPKEGPSILRIQQVVRGDSAAYFCASSPSGGRDYGYTFGSGTRLTVV.

The chain uses TRBV4-3 and TRBJ2-5; D perhaps matches TRBD1 (5 bases). Per the germline V gene, CDR1 is LGHNA and CDR2 is YSLEER. Trimming cost V 2 bases and J 5 bases, with 12 bases left between them. This CDR3 has 14 residues. Here the CDR3 DNA reads TGCGCCAGCAGCCAAATAGGGGTGGGGGAGACCCAGTACTTC. Translating gives CASSQIGVGETQYF.

This clonotype has only a few counts. This chain links TRBV3-1 with TRBJ2-3; D might be TRBD1 (5 bases). V was trimmed by 1 base and J by 6 bases, leaving 23 bases between them. This CDR3 has 18 residues. CDR1 and CDR2 from the germline V gene are LGHDT and YNNKEL (reference sequence). The CDR3 loop reads CASSQGYVGLTHYDTQYF. CDR3 DNA sequence: TGTGCCAGCAGCCAAGGTTATGTGGGGCTAACCCATTACGATACGCAGTATTTT.

The chain carries TRBV5-5 and TRBJ2-7; TRBD1 might be the D (6 bases). In germline, CDR1 is SGHKS, CDR2 YYEKEE (reference sequence). The CDR3 covers 14 residues. V gave up 4 bases and J gave up 0 bases, with 11 bases separating them. The CDR3 protein is CASSRDIHSYEQYF. The CDR3 DNA reads as TGTGCCAGCAGCCGGGACATCCACTCCTACGAGCAGTACTTC. The full variable domain, in which reference TRBV5-5 and TRBJ2-7 provide the parts outside the CDR3, is DAGVTQSPTHLIKTRGQQVTLRCSPISGHKSVSWYQQVLGQGPQFIFQYYEKEERGRGNFPDRFSARQFPNYSSELNVNALLLGDSALYLCASSRDIHSYEQYFGPGTRLTVT.

The chain links TRBV5-1 to TRBJ2-7; D may match TRBD1 or TRBD2 (5 bases each). The CDR3 is 15 residues long. V lost 3 bases and J 2 bases, leaving 15 bases between the germline ends. Per germline, CDR1 SGHRS and CDR2 YFSETQ. This CDR3 reads CASSWGGETAYEQYF. CDR3 nucleotide sequence: TGCGCCAGCAGCTGGGGTGGGGAGACAGCCTACGAGCAGTACTTC.

This clonotype was recorded a few times. The V and J genes are TRBV11-1 and TRBJ2-1, with 11 bases aligning to TRBD2. This CDR3 region has 16 residues. With V trimmed by 5 bases and J by 6 bases, 9 bases remained unmatched. Germline CDR1 is SGHAT and CDR2 is FQDESV (reference sequence). CDR3 nucleotides: TGTGCCAGCAGCCCCTCCCCTAGCGGGGGGATCAATGAGCAGTTCTTC. This codes for CASSPSPSGGINEQFF.

This chain connects TRBV20-1 to TRBJ2-7; maybe TRBD2 (6 bases). The CDR3 is made up of 12 amino acids. V lost 3 bases and J lost 3, with 9 bases in between. Germline loops: CDR1 DFQATT, CDR2 SNEGSKA (reference sequence). The CDR3 DNA reads TGCAGTGCTAGCGGGGGTGACTACGAGCAGTACTTC. This gives the protein CSASGGDYEQYF.

In this sample, this clonotype turned up a few times. V gene TRBV7-2 combines with J gene TRBJ1-2; D remains unclear. This CDR3 region has 14 residues. The V end lost 1 base, the J end lost 3 bases, and 9 bases lay between the germline ends. In germline, CDR1 is SGHTA, CDR2 FQGNSA. CDR3: CASSLEGEYYGYTF. CDR3 bases: TGTGCCAGCAGCTTAGAGGGTGAATACTATGGCTACACCTTC.

This chain uses TRBV5-1 with TRBJ2-3, with D possibly matching TRBD1 (6 bases). The V end was cut by 0 bases, the J end by 2 bases, with 10 bases between. Looked up from germline, CDR1 is SGHRS and CDR2 is YFSETQ. CDR3 length equals 15 residues. The CDR3 DNA follows: TGCGCCAGCAGCTTGGATGGACAGTTCACAGATACGCAGTATTTT. It specifies CASSLDGQFTDTQYF.

The gene calls are TRBV7-9 and TRBJ1-2, with D unresolved. V was pared by 5 bases and J by 4 bases, with 11 bases between. The CDR3 has 13 residues. Germline V gene sequence: CDR1 SEHNR, CDR2 FQNEAQ (reference sequence). CDR3 in amino acids: CASSGEPLYGYTF. CDR3 nucleotide sequence: TGTGCCAGCAGCGGGGAACCGCTCTATGGCTACACCTTC.

This chain connects TRBV7-9 to TRBJ2-5, with D perhaps TRBD1 (6 bases). The germline gives CDR1 SEHNR, CDR2 FQNEAQ (reference sequence). V gave up 4 bases and J gave up 1 base, with 16 bases separating them. CDR3 size: 16 residues. DNA of the CDR3: TGTGCCAGCAGCTCCCGGGACACTGGCCGCCAAGAGACCCAGTACTTC. It codes for CASSSRDTGRQETQYF. Variable domain in full (rest from reference TRBV7-9 and TRBJ2-5): DTGVSQNPRHKITKRGQNVTFRCDPISEHNRLYWYRQTLGQGPEFLTYFQNEAQLEKSRLLSDRFSAERPKGSFSTLEIQRTEQGDSAMYLCASSSRDTGRQETQYFGPGTRLLVL.

The rearrangement uses TRBV4-2 and TRBJ2-5, with TRBD2 matching 9 bases. V dropped 10 bases and J dropped 5; count of bases not matched to a gene: 14. The germline V gene has CDR1 LGHNA and CDR2 YNFKEQ. The CDR3 sequence is 15 residues long. CDR3 loop: CATSGAGGPKETQYF. For the CDR3, the DNA is TGTGCCACTAGTGGAGCGGGGGGTCCCAAGGAGACCCAGTACTTC.

This rearrangement joins TRBV4-2 to TRBJ2-7; a weak D match, TRBD2 (5 bases). Germline V gene data show CDR1 as LGHNA and CDR2 as YNFKEQ. The CDR3 has 16 amino acids. Deletions cut 1 base from V and 2 bases from J, with 15 bases between. CDR3 nucleotide sequence: TGTGCCAGCAGCCAAGTGGTGGAGGATCATACCTACGAGCAGTACTTC. Its translation is CASSQVVEDHTYEQYF.

This clonotype was observed at least ten times. This rearrangement joins TRBV4-3 to TRBJ2-2; maybe TRBD2 (7 bases). Germline loops: CDR1 LGHNA, CDR2 YSLEER. V lost 4 bases and J lost 4, with 16 bases in between. The CDR3 spans 16 residues. The CDR3 DNA reads as TGCGCCAGCAGCCTCAGGGCGGGGGCGGGCACCGGGGAGCTGTTTTTT. It encodes CASSLRAGAGTGELFF.

CDR3 protein: CASSSGGRPYNEQFF. In DNA form, the CDR3 reads TGTGCCAGCAGCTCCGGGGGGCGCCCCTACAATGAGCAGTTCTTC. The chain is built from TRBV5-5 and TRBJ2-1; TRBD2 is a possible D gene (7 bases). The CDR3 is 15 residues long. With 3 bases removed from V and 2 bases from J, the gap between germline ends came to 12 bases. Germline-derived CDR1 and CDR2 are SGHKS and YYEKEE (reference sequence).

The CDR3 DNA reads TGTGCCACCAGTGATATAACAGGGGGCCCTCTCTCCTACAATGAGCAGTTCTTC. Amino acids: CATSDITGGPLSYNEQFF. The chain has TRBV24-1 and TRBJ2-1; 9 bases agree with TRBD1. This CDR3 comprises 18 residues. J gave up 0 bases and V 3 bases, and 8 bases lay outside the gene matches. From germline, CDR1 is KGHDR and CDR2 SFDVKD.

The rearrangement joins TRBV6-6 to TRBJ1-6, with D hard to call. The CDR3 totals 15 residues. V lost 0 bases to trimming and J lost 6 bases, with 9 bases between them. Germline CDR1 reads MNHNY; CDR2 reads SVGAGI (reference sequence). CDR3 protein: CASSYSKGPNSPLHF. The CDR3 bases are TGTGCCAGCAGTTACTCAAAAGGGCCTAATTCACCCCTCCACTTT.

This chain connects TRBV20-1 to TRBJ1-6; no reliable D call. CDR3 length: 14 amino acids. Trimming removed 1 base at V and 7 bases at J, with 11 bases between. In germline, CDR1 is DFQATT, CDR2 SNEGSKA (reference sequence). As DNA, the CDR3 is TGCAGTGCTAGAGCCCGTTATGGGAATTCACCCCTCCACTTT. Protein product: CSARARYGNSPLHF.

This clonotype has ten or more counts. V usage is TRBV7-2 and J usage is TRBJ1-2; 8 bases line up with TRBD1. Germline CDR1 SGHTA, CDR2 FQGNSA. V was clipped by 0 bases and J by 7 bases; unmatched bases: 7. The CDR3 has 15 residues. In DNA, the CDR3 is TGTGCCAGCAGCTTAGCCCGGACAGGGTTGAGTGGCTACACCTTC. Its protein product is CASSLARTGLSGYTF.

The chain couples TRBV12-3 or TRBV12-4 to TRBJ2-3; D unclear. The V and J ends lost 7 bases and 6 bases respectively, with 14 bases between them. The CDR3 runs 13 residues. Written as DNA, the CDR3 is TGTGCCAGCAACGAGTTTGCGGTGGATACGCAGTATTTT. Translated: CASNEFAVDTQYF.

This rearrangement joins TRBV20-1 to TRBJ2-1, with D possibly being TRBD1 (6 bases). Germline CDR1 reads DFQATT; CDR2 reads SNEGSKA (reference sequence). The V end was cut by 4 bases, the J end by 2 bases, with 9 bases between. This CDR3 has 13 residues. The CDR3 DNA reads as TGCAGTGCTATCAGGGGAACCTACAATGAGCAGTTCTTC. This translates into CSAIRGTYNEQFF.

Concerning this clonotype: A junction boundary mismatches the germline segment, possibly from a read error. The J gene is TRBJ2-5, the V gene TRBV9, with 9 bases matching TRBD1. CDR3 size: 18 residues. Germline lookup yields CDR1 SGDLS and CDR2 YYNGEE. Here the CDR3 reads CANSVATVGTGYQETQYF. The CDR3 DNA follows: TGTGCCAACAGCGTAGCTACTGTAGGGACAGGGTACCAAGAGACCCAGTACTTC.

The V call is TRBV5-1, the J call TRBJ2-2; D uncertain. The germline V gene encodes CDR1 SGHRS and CDR2 YFSETQ. V gave up 4 bases and J gave up 6 bases, with 10 bases separating them. The CDR3 totals 13 residues. Here the CDR3 reads CASSEVVAGELFF. In DNA, the CDR3 is TGCGCCAGCAGCGAGGTGGTCGCCGGGGAGCTGTTTTTT.

V is TRBV20-1 and J is TRBJ2-7, with D possibly being TRBD1 or TRBD2 (5 bases each). This CDR3 region has 15 residues. From germline, CDR1 is DFQATT and CDR2 SNEGSKA (reference sequence). V was cut by 4 bases and J by 1 base, with 17 bases left in between. CDR3 nucleotide sequence: TGCAGTGCTATAAACCCACGGGACGGATCCTACGAGCAGTACTTC. It translates to CSAINPRDGSYEQYF.

The chain couples TRBV10-3 to TRBJ1-1; D ambiguous. Trimming pared 0 bases from V and 5 bases from J, leaving 7 bases between. This CDR3 comprises 13 residues. In germline, CDR1 is ENHRY, CDR2 SYGVKD. CDR3 residues: CAISESGRTEAFF. CDR3 bases: TGTGCCATCAGTGAGTCTGGTAGGACTGAAGCTTTCTTT.